One and the same sample provided the 11 T cell receptor beta chains below, sequenced in a study of T-cell memory formation after mild COVID-19. Each CDR3 protein gets one entry after TCRdb re-called the 5' RACE reads with MiXCR. The sample carries 350,000 to 450,000 distinct CDR3 sequences, about 19% recorded once. The sample was PBMCs or a T cell subset sorted from them (not recorded which). The receptor set was obtained from an adult woman who had mild COVID-19 (a few samples of this study predate the infection). Cell type and time point are not known.

This clonotype was seen ten or more times. V is TRBV20-1 and J is TRBJ2-1, with 8 bases identical to TRBD2. Germline V gene sequence: CDR1 DFQATT, CDR2 SNEGSKA (reference sequence). Germline trimming cut 6 bases from V and 6 bases from J; bases unmatched to any gene: 7. This CDR3 region has 13 residues. The CDR3 DNA reads as TGCAGTGCCCAGCCGGGACTAGTCAATGAGCAGTTCTTC. Encoded protein: CSAQPGLVNEQFF.

This clonotype has just a few counts. V usage is TRBV6-2 or TRBV6-3 and J usage is TRBJ2-1; D is perhaps TRBD1 (5 bases). Germline CDR1 and CDR2: MNHEY and SVGEGT. V was cut by 6 bases and J by 6 bases, with 12 bases left in between. The CDR3 has 13 residues. CDR3 loop: CASSSDSPNEQFF. The CDR3 DNA is TGTGCCAGCAGCTCCGACAGCCCCAATGAGCAGTTCTTC.

A few counts support this clonotype. The rearrangement joins TRBV5-1 to TRBJ2-7; the D gene is possibly TRBD1 (6 bases). Deletions cut 4 bases from V and 3 bases from J, with 20 bases between. The CDR3 consists of 16 residues. Germline V gene sequence: CDR1 SGHRS, CDR2 YFSETQ. In nucleotides, the CDR3 is TGCGCCAGCAGCCAGATAGAAACAGGGTACGGCTACGAGCAGTACTTC. Protein: CASSQIETGYGYEQYF.

The sample holds a few counts of this clonotype. The V call is TRBV11-2, the J call TRBJ2-7; D remains unclear. Germline lookup yields CDR1 SGHAT and CDR2 FQNNGV. V was shortened by 3 bases and J by 6 bases, with 9 bases between the two germline ends. The CDR3 has 12 residues. This CDR3 reads CASSLGRSEQYF. The CDR3 coding sequence is TGTGCCAGCAGCTTGGGCCGTTCCGAGCAGTACTTC.

CDR3 residues: CASSQFAGRTYEQYF. The DNA of the CDR3 is TGTGCCAGCAGCCAGTTCGCGGGGAGGACCTACGAGCAGTACTTC. The chain joins TRBV4-2 to TRBJ2-7; D perhaps matches TRBD2 (6 bases). CDR3 length: 15 amino acids. The germline V and J ends were trimmed by 3 bases and 2 bases, with 14 bases remaining between them. Germline V gene lookup returns CDR1 LGHNA and CDR2 YNFKEQ.

This clonotype was detected a few times. The chain employs TRBV5-1 and TRBJ2-3; 7 bases fit TRBD1. The CDR3 has 16 amino acids. Germline assignment: CDR1 SGHRS and CDR2 YFSETQ. J was trimmed by 2 bases and V by 0 bases; bases with no gene match: 6. The CDR3 nucleotides read TGCGCCAGCAGCTTGGCCTCGGGGACAGTCACAGATACGCAGTATTTT. It yields the protein CASSLASGTVTDTQYF.

CDR3 nucleotides: TGCAGTGCTAGAGATTTACAGGGCCTCTATGGCTACACCTTC. Translation: CSARDLQGLYGYTF. The chain links TRBV20-1 to TRBJ1-2; the D gene is possibly TRBD1 (6 bases). The CDR3 is 14 amino acids. Germline V CDR1 and CDR2: DFQATT, SNEGSKA (reference sequence). Trimming removed 0 bases from V and 4 bases from J, with 12 bases in between.

The chain has TRBV4-3 and TRBJ2-7, with D possibly being TRBD2 (5 bases). Trimming shortened V by 4 bases and J by 2 bases, and 12 bases separated the two germline ends. The CDR3 totals 14 residues. Germline CDR1 LGHNA, CDR2 YSLEER. The CDR3 sequence is CASSPFTRAYEQYF. The CDR3 nucleotides are TGCGCCAGCAGCCCATTCACTAGAGCCTACGAGCAGTACTTC.

This clonotype came up a few times. The rearrangement joins TRBV30 to TRBJ2-1, with D hard to call. Per the germline V gene, CDR1 is GTSNPN and CDR2 is SVGIG (reference sequence). The CDR3 length is 12 residues. The V end was cut by 0 bases, the J end by 10 bases, with 10 bases between. The CDR3 DNA reads as TGTGCCTGGAGTGTACTGGGGAAAGAGCAGTTCTTC. It codes for CAWSVLGKEQFF.

This clonotype was seen ten or more times. This sequence joins TRBV12-3 or TRBV12-4 and TRBJ2-2; tentative D call: TRBD1 (5 bases). Trimming left V 6 bases short and J 6 bases short, with 20 bases between. This CDR3 is 16 amino acids long. The CDR3 DNA reads as TGTGCCAGCAGCCCCCTGGGGCCCGCTCCCGCCGGGGAGCTGTTTTTT. Amino acids: CASSPLGPAPAGELFF.

The chain is built from TRBV9 and TRBJ1-1, with D unresolved. With 0 bases removed from V and 5 bases from J, the gap between germline ends came to 8 bases. The CDR3 sequence is 13 residues long. Per the germline V gene, CDR1 is SGDLS and CDR2 is YYNGEE. The CDR3 region has the DNA TGTGCCAGCAGCGTAGTTGTCGGGACTGAAGCTTTCTTT. Translation gives CASSVVVGTEAFF.